A single sample gave rise to the 26 T cell receptor beta chains below, sequenced in a study of beta chain features in type 1 diabetes. The study, taken as a whole, reports: TCRB CDR3s from Type 1 diabetes patients were moderately but significantly shorter in all four CD4+ subsets.

The authors reverse transcribed all of the isolated RNA, so sequencing captured expressed TCRB transcripts. Assay: immunoSEQ multiplex PCR; the TCRdb copy retains only in-frame clones and omits some. The sample gives some 280,000 clones, approximately 15% of which show up once; 0.017% is in the top ten. No cognate antigen is known for these TCRs. What was sequenced was naive CD4+ T cells from blood. The receptor source for this set is a man aged 25-45 years with type 1 diabetes.

This clone was observed a handful of times. The V call is TRBV28, the J call TRBJ2-7; tentatively, D is TRBD2 (7 bases). V was shortened by 6 bases and J by 5 bases, with 23 bases between the two germline ends. The CDR3 totals 16 residues. Germline V gene data show CDR1 as MDHEN and CDR2 as SYDVKM. This CDR3 is CASSGGEAGALDEQYF. In DNA form, the CDR3 reads TGTGCCAGCAGCGGCGGGGAGGCGGGGGCTTTGGACGAGCAGTACTTC.

This rearrangement joins TRBV28 to TRBJ1-1, with a tentative D call TRBD1 (6 bases). V was clipped by 6 bases and J by 5 bases, with 19 bases between them. The germline V gene encodes CDR1 MDHEN and CDR2 SYDVKM. CDR3 length: 15 residues. CDR3 region: CASRVSGTMGTEAFF. CDR3 nucleotides: TGTGCCAGCAGGGTCTCCGGGACAATGGGAACTGAAGCTTTCTTT.

The chain uses TRBV7-8 and TRBJ2-5; no definite D call. The germline CDR1 and CDR2 sequences are SGHVS and FQNEAQ. The CDR3 runs 14 residues. V was trimmed by 2 bases and J by 1 base, leaving 8 bases between them. CDR3 residues: CASSLNEIQETQYF. CDR3 bases: TGTGCCAGCAGCTTAAACGAGATCCAAGAGACCCAGTACTTC.

About this clone itself: At the DNA level, this CDR3 is encoded by other sequences in the same sample as well. The V gene is TRBV5-6, the J gene TRBJ2-5, with D possibly being TRBD1 (6 bases). The CDR3 covers 13 residues. V lost 4 bases and J lost 4, with 11 bases in between. Germline V lookup: CDR1 SGHDT, CDR2 YYEEEE. The CDR3, as DNA: TGTGCCAGCAGCCCAACAGGGAGAGAGACCCAGTACTTC. Amino acids: CASSPTGRETQYF.

The V and J genes are TRBV7-2 and TRBJ2-7; the match to TRBD1 covers 10 bases. Germline CDR1 reads SGHTA; CDR2 reads FQGNSA. Trimming removed 5 bases from V and 6 bases from J; junction bases left unmatched: 4. The CDR3 covers 13 residues. This CDR3 reads CASSKRTGGEQYF. In nucleotides, the CDR3 is TGTGCCAGCAGCAAACGGACAGGGGGCGAGCAGTACTTC.

The chain has TRBV4-1 and TRBJ2-3, with 7 bases fitting TRBD2. The junction had 13 bases not matched to a gene; V was cut back by 0 bases and J by 10 bases. This CDR3 region has 16 residues. The germline CDR1 and CDR2 sequences are MGHRA and YSYEKL. This CDR3 reads CASSQEGTAGAGSQYF. In DNA form, the CDR3 reads TGCGCCAGCAGCCAAGAAGGCACGGCGGGAGCGGGATCGCAGTATTTT.

The chain joins TRBV28 to TRBJ2-5; TRBD1 matches 8 bases. With V trimmed by 5 bases and J by 2 bases, 7 bases remained unmatched. Per germline, CDR1 MDHEN and CDR2 SYDVKM. This CDR3 spans 15 amino acids. CDR3 loop: CASSRQGAWQETQYF. CDR3 DNA sequence: TGTGCCAGCAGTCGGCAGGGGGCTTGGCAAGAGACCCAGTACTTC.

The CDR3 spells CASSFLRDRADGYTF. CDR3 nucleotides: TGTGCCAGCAGCTTCCTCCGGGACAGGGCCGATGGCTACACCTTC. This chain links TRBV11-2 with TRBJ1-2, with 9 bases matching TRBD1. Germline CDR1 and CDR2: SGHAT and FQNNGV. The CDR3 has 15 amino acids. With V trimmed by 3 bases and J by 6 bases, 8 bases remained unmatched.

The chain joins TRBV12-5 to TRBJ1-1, with D perhaps TRBD1 (5 bases). V was clipped by 7 bases and J by 1 base, with 22 bases between them. Germline assignment: CDR1 LGHNT and CDR2 FRNRAP. CDR3 length: 17 residues. The DNA for the CDR3 is TGTGCTAGTGACTTGGTTGGGGCCCTTAGACGGAACACTGAAGCTTTCTTT. Encoded protein: CASDLVGALRRNTEAFF.

This chain connects TRBV5-1 to TRBJ2-2; tentative D call: TRBD1 (6 bases). V lost 1 base, J lost 3 bases, and 13 bases lay in between. CDR3 length equals 16 residues. Germline assignment: CDR1 SGHRS and CDR2 YFSETQ. The CDR3 region is CASSLPHSGDTGELFF. CDR3 sequence (DNA): TGCGCCAGCAGCTTGCCCCACTCAGGGGACACCGGGGAGCTGTTTTTT.

The genes are TRBV2 and TRBJ1-1; 10 bases are a match to TRBD1. This CDR3 contains 15 residues. Germline CDR1 reads SNHLY; CDR2 reads FYNNEI. Unmatched junction bases numbered 10, after V lost 8 bases and J lost 4 bases. CDR3 amino acids: CASAQTGGFGTEAFF. The CDR3 coding sequence is TGTGCCAGCGCCCAGACAGGGGGCTTCGGCACTGAAGCTTTCTTT.

V is TRBV25-1 and J is TRBJ1-1; 9 bases are a match to TRBD1. Germline CDR1 reads MGHDK; CDR2 reads SYGVNS. This CDR3 contains 14 residues. V dropped 3 bases and J dropped 3; count of bases not matched to a gene: 2. CDR3: CASSEGTGHTEAFF. The CDR3 DNA follows: TGTGCCAGCAGTGAGGGGACAGGGCACACTGAAGCTTTCTTT.

V usage is TRBV7-2 and J usage is TRBJ2-3; a weak D match, TRBD2 (5 bases). Per germline, CDR1 SGHTA and CDR2 FQGNSA. Between the trimmed V and J ends, which lost 6 bases and 5 bases, there was a span of 15 bases. The CDR3 extends over 14 amino acids. CDR3 residues: CASRFQVRGDTQYF. CDR3 coding DNA: TGTGCCAGCAGATTCCAAGTCCGGGGAGATACGCAGTATTTT.

This chain links TRBV5-4 with TRBJ2-7, with 12 bases aligning to TRBD2. Germline CDR1 is SGHNT and CDR2 is YYREEE (reference sequence). After removal of 4 bases from V and 0 bases from J, the junction contained 11 bases not matched to a gene. CDR3 length: 18 residues. The CDR3 loop is CASSKRASSGRDSYEQYF. The DNA of the CDR3 is TGTGCCAGCAGCAAGCGAGCCTCTAGCGGGAGGGACTCCTACGAGCAGTACTTC.

This rearrangement joins TRBV28 to TRBJ1-1, with 8 bases identical to TRBD1. From germline, CDR1 is MDHEN and CDR2 SYDVKM. V was pared by 5 bases and J by 7 bases, with 3 bases of the junction left unmatched. The CDR3 loop spans 12 amino acids. For the CDR3, the DNA is TGTGCCAGCAGTCAACAGGGGGGTGAAGCTTTCTTT. This translates into CASSQQGGEAFF.

V usage is TRBV2 and J usage is TRBJ2-7, with D tentatively TRBD2 (6 bases). Germline CDR1 is SNHLY and CDR2 is FYNNEI. V was cut by 3 bases and J by 7 bases, with 16 bases left in between. The CDR3 spans 14 residues. This chain's CDR3 is CASSDWGDPREQYF. CDR3 nucleotides: TGTGCCAGCAGTGATTGGGGGGATCCAAGGGAGCAGTACTTC.

For the CDR3, the DNA is TGTGCCAGCAGTCTCGGACCGGGACTTTACGAGCAGTACTTC. This sequence encodes CASSLGPGLYEQYF. This rearrangement joins TRBV6-5 to TRBJ2-7; a possible D gene is TRBD2 (6 bases). Trimming shortened V by 5 bases and J by 4 bases, and 15 bases separated the two germline ends. This CDR3 has 14 amino acids. Germline CDR1 and CDR2: MNHEY and SVGAGI.

V usage is TRBV18 and J usage is TRBJ1-5; D remains unclear. The CDR3 consists of 12 residues. V shed 5 bases and J shed 2 bases, with 4 bases lying between them. Germline V gives CDR1 KGHSH, CDR2 LQKENI. Written as DNA, the CDR3 is TGTGCCAGCTCAGGAGGCAATCAGCCCCAGCATTTT. It specifies CASSGGNQPQHF.

V usage is TRBV18 and J usage is TRBJ1-2, with D possibly TRBD1 on 5 matching bases. Trimming left V 6 bases short and J 2 bases short, with 13 bases between. The CDR3 is made up of 14 amino acids. Germline loops: CDR1 KGHSH, CDR2 LQKENI. CDR3 sequence reads: CASSHSGINYGYTF. The CDR3 DNA reads TGTGCCAGCTCGCACTCAGGGATAAACTATGGCTACACCTTC.

This chain links TRBV11-3 with TRBJ2-1; 9 bases map to TRBD1. There are 14 residues in the CDR3. Germline V gene lookup returns CDR1 SGHNT and CDR2 YENEEA. Trimming cost V 3 bases and J 6 bases; bases outside gene matches: 3. The CDR3 DNA reads as TGTGCCAGCAGCTTTCGGACAGGGGCCAATGAGCAGTTCTTC. It encodes CASSFRTGANEQFF.

This chain uses TRBV5-4 with TRBJ1-2; D gene uncertain. Germline CDR1 is SGHNT and CDR2 is YYREEE (reference sequence). This CDR3 is built from 15 residues. V was trimmed by 0 bases and J by 0 bases, leaving 9 bases between them. The CDR3 loop is CASSLVAGTNYGYTF. Here the CDR3 DNA reads TGTGCCAGCAGCTTGGTTGCCGGGACTAACTATGGCTACACCTTC.

This clone was observed a handful of times. The chain is built from TRBV7-2 and TRBJ1-1; D is ambiguous. CDR1 is SGHTA, CDR2 FQGNSA, per germline. The CDR3 runs 13 residues. V was trimmed by 2 bases and J by 4 bases, leaving 8 bases between them. The CDR3 protein is CASSLQDFTEAFF. The CDR3 DNA sequence: TGTGCCAGCAGCTTACAGGACTTCACTGAAGCTTTCTTT.

V and J are TRBV27 and TRBJ1-5, with D hard to call. The ends were cut back, 7 bases at V and 6 bases at J, with 13 bases in the middle. The CDR3 is 13 residues long. CDR1 MNHEY and CDR2 SMNVEV come from the germline V gene (reference sequence). This CDR3 is CASTSYPGQPQHF. The CDR3 DNA sequence: TGTGCCAGCACCTCCTACCCTGGTCAGCCCCAGCATTTT.

The sample holds a few counts of this clone. This chain joins TRBV28 and TRBJ1-1; perhaps TRBD1 as D (5 bases). Trimming took 6 bases from V and 1 from J, leaving 9 bases between them. Germline CDR1 and CDR2: MDHEN and SYDVKM. This CDR3 contains 13 residues. CDR3 bases: TGTGCCAGCAGCCTCACAGGGAACACTGAAGCTTTCTTT. Its translation is CASSLTGNTEAFF.

The chain is built from TRBV7-2 and TRBJ2-1, with 8 bases identical to TRBD1. V lost 1 base, J lost 4 bases, and 3 bases stayed unmatched. Germline values: CDR1 SGHTA, CDR2 FQGNSA. The length of the CDR3 is 15 residues. The CDR3: CASSLEQGVYNEQFF. CDR3 nucleotide sequence: TGTGCCAGCAGCTTAGAACAGGGGGTTTACAATGAGCAGTTCTTC.

The chain uses TRBV18 and TRBJ2-5; tentative D call: TRBD1 (5 bases). V gave up 4 bases and J gave up 5 bases, with 17 bases separating them. Germline V lookup: CDR1 KGHSH, CDR2 LQKENI. The CDR3 totals 15 residues. The CDR3 bases are TGTGCCAGCTCACTTCAGGGTTTGGGGCGTGAGACCCAGTACTTC. Its translation is CASSLQGLGRETQYF.